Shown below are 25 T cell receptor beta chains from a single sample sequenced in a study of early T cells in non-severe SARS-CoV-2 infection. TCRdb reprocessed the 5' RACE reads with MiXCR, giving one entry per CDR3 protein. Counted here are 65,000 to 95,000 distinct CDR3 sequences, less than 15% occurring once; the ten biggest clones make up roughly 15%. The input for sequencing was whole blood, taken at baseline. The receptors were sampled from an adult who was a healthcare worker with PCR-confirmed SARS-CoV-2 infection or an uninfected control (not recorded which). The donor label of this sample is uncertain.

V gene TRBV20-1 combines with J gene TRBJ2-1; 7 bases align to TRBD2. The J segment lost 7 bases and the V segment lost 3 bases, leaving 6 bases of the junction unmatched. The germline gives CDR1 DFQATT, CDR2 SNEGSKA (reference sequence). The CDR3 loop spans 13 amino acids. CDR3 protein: CSARGLAENEQFF. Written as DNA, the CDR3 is TGCAGTGCTAGGGGCCTAGCGGAAAATGAGCAGTTCTTC.

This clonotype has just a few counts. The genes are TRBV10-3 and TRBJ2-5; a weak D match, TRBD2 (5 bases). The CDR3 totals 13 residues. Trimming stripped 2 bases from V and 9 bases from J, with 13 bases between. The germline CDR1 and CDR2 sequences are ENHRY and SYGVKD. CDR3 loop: CAISEGQSEAQYF. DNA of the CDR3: TGTGCCATCAGTGAGGGCCAGTCGGAGGCCCAGTACTTC.

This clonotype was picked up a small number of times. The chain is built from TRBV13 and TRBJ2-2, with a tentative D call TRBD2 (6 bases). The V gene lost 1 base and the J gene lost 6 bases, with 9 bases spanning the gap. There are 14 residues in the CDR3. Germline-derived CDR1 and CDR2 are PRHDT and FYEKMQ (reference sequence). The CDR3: CASSLELASGELFF. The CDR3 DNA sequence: TGTGCCAGCAGCTTAGAACTAGCCTCCGGGGAGCTGTTTTTT.

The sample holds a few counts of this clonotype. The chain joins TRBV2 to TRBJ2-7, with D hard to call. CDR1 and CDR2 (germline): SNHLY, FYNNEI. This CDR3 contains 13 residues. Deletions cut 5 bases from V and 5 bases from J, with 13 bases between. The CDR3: CASSFGLWNEQYF. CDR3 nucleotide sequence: TGTGCCAGCAGTTTTGGGCTGTGGAACGAGCAGTACTTC.

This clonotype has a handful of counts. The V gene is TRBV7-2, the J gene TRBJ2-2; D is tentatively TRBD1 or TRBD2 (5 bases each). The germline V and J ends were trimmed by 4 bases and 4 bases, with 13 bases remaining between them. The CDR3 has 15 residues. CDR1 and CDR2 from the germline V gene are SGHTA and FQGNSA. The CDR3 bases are TGTGCCAGCAGCTCGACCATGAGGGGCACCGGGGAGCTGTTTTTT. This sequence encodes CASSSTMRGTGELFF.

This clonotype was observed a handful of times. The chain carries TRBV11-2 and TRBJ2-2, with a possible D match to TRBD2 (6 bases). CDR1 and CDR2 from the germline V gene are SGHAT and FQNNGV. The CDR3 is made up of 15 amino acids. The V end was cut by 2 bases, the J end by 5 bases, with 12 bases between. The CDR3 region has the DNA TGTGCCAGCAGCTTAAGTCTAGGAGGGACCGGGGAGCTGTTTTTT. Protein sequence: CASSLSLGGTGELFF.

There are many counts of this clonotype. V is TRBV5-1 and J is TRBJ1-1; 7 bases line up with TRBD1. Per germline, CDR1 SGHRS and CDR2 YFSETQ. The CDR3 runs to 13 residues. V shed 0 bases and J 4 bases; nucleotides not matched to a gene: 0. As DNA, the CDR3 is TGCGCCAGCAGCTTGGACAGGGGCACTGAAGCTTTCTTT. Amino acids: CASSLDRGTEAFF.

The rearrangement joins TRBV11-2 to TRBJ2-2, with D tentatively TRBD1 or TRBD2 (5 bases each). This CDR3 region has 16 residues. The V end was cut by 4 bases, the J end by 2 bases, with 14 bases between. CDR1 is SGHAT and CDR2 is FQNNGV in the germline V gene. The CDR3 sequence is CASSWSGTGNTGELFF. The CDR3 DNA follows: TGTGCCAGCAGCTGGTCCGGGACGGGAAACACCGGGGAGCTGTTTTTT.

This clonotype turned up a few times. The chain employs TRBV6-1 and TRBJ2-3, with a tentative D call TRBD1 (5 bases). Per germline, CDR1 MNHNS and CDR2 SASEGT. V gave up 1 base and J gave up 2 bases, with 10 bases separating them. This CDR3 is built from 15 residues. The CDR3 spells CASSEGQRYTDTQYF. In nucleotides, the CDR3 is TGTGCCAGCAGTGAAGGACAGAGATACACAGATACGCAGTATTTT.

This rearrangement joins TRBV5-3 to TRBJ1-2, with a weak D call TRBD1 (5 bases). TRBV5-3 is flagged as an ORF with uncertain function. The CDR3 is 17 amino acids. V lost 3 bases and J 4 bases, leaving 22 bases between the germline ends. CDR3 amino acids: CARSSTDVGTALYGYTF. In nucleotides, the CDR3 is TGTGCCAGAAGCTCAACAGATGTCGGGACGGCCCTCTATGGCTACACCTTC.

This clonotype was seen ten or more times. The CDR3 is CASRTRGQGGYGYTF. The CDR3 DNA reads TGTGCCAGCAGAACCCGTGGACAGGGCGGATATGGCTACACCTTC. The V call is TRBV28, the J call TRBJ1-2; 8 nucleotides align to TRBD1. Germline V gives CDR1 MDHEN, CDR2 SYDVKM. V lost 6 bases and J lost 5; bases outside the gene matches: 11. There are 15 residues in the CDR3.

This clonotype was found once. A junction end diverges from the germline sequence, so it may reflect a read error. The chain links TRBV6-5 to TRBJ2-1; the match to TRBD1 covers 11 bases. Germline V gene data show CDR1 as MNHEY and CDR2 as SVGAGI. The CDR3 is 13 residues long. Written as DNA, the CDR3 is TGTACCAGCAGCGGGACAGGGGGGGATGAGCAGTTCTTC. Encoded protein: CTSSGTGGDEQFF.

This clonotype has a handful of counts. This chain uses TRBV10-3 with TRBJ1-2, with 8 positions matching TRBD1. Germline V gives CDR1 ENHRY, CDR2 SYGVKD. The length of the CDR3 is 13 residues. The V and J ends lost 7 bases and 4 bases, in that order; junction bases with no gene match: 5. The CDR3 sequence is CAINPTGGYGYTF. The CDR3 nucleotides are TGTGCCATCAATCCCACAGGGGGCTATGGCTACACCTTC.

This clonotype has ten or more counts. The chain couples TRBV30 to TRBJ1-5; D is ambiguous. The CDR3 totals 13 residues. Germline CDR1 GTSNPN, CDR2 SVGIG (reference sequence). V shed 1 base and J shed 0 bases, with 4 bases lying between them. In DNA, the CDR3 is TGTGCCTGGAGTGGAGGTAGCAATCAGCCCCAGCATTTT. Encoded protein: CAWSGGSNQPQHF.

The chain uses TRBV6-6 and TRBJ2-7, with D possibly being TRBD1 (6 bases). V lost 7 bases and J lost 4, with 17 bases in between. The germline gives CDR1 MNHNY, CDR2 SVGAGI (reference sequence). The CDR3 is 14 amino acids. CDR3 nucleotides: TGTGCCAGCACCCCGGGACATTCCGTATACGAGCAGTACTTC. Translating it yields CASTPGHSVYEQYF.

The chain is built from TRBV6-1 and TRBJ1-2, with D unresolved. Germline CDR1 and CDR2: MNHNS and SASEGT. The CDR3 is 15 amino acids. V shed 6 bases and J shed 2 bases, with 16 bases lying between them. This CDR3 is CASSDTRVLNYGYTF. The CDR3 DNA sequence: TGTGCCAGCAGCGACACGAGAGTATTGAACTATGGCTACACCTTC.

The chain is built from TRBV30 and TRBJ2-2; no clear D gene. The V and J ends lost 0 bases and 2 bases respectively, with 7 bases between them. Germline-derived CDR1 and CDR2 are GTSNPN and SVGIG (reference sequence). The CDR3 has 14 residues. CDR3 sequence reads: CAWSVLSNTGELFF. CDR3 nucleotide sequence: TGTGCCTGGAGTGTACTATCTAACACCGGGGAGCTGTTTTTT.

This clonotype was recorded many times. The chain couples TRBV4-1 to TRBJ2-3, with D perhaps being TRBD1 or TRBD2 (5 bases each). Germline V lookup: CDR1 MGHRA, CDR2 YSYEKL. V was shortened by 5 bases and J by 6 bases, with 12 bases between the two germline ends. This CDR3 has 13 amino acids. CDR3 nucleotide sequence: TGCGCCAGCAGCAAAAAGAGGGGCGATACGCAGTATTTT. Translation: CASSKKRGDTQYF.

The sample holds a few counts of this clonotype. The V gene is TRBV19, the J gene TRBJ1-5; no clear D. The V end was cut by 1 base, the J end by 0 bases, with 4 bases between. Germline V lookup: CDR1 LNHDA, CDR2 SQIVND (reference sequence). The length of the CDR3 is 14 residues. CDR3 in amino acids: CASSIGYSNQPQHF. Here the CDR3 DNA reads TGTGCCAGTAGTATAGGGTATAGCAATCAGCCCCAGCATTTT.

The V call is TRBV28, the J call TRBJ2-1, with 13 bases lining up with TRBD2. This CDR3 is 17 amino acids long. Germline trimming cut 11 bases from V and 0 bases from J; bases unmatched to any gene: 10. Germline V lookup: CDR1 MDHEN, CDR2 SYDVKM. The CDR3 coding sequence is TGTGCCGGGGGGACTAGCGGGACTGCCCACTCCTACAATGAGCAGTTCTTC. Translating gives CAGGTSGTAHSYNEQFF.

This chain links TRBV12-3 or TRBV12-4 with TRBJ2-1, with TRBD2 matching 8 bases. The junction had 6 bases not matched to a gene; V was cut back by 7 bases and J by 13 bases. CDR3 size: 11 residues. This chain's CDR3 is CASTLAGPQFF. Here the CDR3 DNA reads TGTGCCAGCACCTTAGCGGGACCCCAGTTCTTC.

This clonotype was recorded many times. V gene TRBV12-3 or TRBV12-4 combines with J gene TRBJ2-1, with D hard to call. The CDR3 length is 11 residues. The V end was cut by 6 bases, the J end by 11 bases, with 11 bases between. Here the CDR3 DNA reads TGTGCCAGCAGCAACCCTGATAAGCAGTTCTTC. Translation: CASSNPDKQFF.

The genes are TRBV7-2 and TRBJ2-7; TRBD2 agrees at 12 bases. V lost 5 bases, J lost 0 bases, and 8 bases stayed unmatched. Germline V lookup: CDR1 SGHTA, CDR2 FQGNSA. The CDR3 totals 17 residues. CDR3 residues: CASSVLAGGLSSYEQYF. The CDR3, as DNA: TGTGCCAGCAGCGTACTAGCGGGGGGACTTAGCTCCTACGAGCAGTACTTC.

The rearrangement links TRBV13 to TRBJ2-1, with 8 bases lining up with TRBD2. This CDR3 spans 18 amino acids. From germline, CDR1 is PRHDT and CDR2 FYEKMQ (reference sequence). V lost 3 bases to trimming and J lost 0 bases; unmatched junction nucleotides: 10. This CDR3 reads CASSFPSGGGSSYNEQFF. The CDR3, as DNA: TGTGCCAGCAGCTTTCCAAGCGGGGGCGGCAGCTCCTACAATGAGCAGTTCTTC.

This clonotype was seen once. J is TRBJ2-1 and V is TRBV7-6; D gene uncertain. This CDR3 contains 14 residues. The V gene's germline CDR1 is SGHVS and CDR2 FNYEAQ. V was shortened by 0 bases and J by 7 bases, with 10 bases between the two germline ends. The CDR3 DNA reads TGTGCCAGCAGCTTAGCGGCGAGAGGAAATGAGCAGTTCTTC. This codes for CASSLAARGNEQFF.